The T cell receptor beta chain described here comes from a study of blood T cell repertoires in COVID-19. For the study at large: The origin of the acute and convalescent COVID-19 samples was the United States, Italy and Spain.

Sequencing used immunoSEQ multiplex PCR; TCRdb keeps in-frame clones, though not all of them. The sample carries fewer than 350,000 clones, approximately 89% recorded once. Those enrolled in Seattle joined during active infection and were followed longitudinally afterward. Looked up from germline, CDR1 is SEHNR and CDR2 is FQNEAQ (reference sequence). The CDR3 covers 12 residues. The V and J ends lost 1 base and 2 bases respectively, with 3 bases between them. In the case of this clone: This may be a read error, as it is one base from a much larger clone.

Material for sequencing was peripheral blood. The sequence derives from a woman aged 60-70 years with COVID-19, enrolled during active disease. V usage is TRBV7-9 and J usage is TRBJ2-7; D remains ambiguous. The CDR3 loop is CASSLVTYEQYF. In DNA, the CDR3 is TGTGCCAGCAGCTTAGTAACCTACGAGCAGTACTTC.